The 27 T cell receptor beta chains below all came from one sample that was sequenced in a study of T cell responses to AZD1222 COVID-19 vaccine. This table comes from immunoSEQ multiplex PCR, and its TCRdb copy is limited to in-frame clones, with some not included. This sample has some 150,000 clones; approximately 90% occur once, and the top ten carry under 8%. Sequenced material: peripheral blood, taken after recovery from COVID-19. These TCRs come from an adult who had recovered from COVID-19.

This chain joins TRBV5-6 and TRBJ1-2, with TRBD1 as a possible D gene (6 bases). The CDR3 consists of 13 residues. The germline V gene has CDR1 SGHDT and CDR2 YYEEEE. The V and J ends lost 6 bases and 5 bases respectively, with 14 bases between them. DNA for the CDR3: TGTGCCAGCACCTGGGCAGGGGATTATGGCTACACCTTC. It translates to CASTWAGDYGYTF.

The chain employs TRBV5-1 and TRBJ2-1, with TRBD2 matching 13 bases. After removal of 4 bases from V and 2 bases from J, the junction contained 3 bases not matched to a gene. From germline, CDR1 is SGHRS and CDR2 YFSETQ. The CDR3 is 16 amino acids. In nucleotides, the CDR3 is TGCGCCAGCAGCCCTGGACTAGCGGGAGCCTACAATGAGCAGTTCTTC. This sequence encodes CASSPGLAGAYNEQFF.

CDR3 amino acids: CASSVGPSLQYNEQFF. CDR3 DNA: TGTGCCAGCAGCGTTGGGCCTTCTCTACAGTACAATGAGCAGTTCTTC. This chain connects TRBV9 to TRBJ2-1; D not certain. The CDR3 sequence is 16 residues long. V lost 2 bases and J lost 4, with 16 bases in between. CDR1 is SGDLS and CDR2 is YYNGEE in the germline V gene.

The CDR3 DNA is TGTGCCAGCAGCCCAGGACTACCTGAGCAGTTCTTC. Translated, it gives CASSPGLPEQFF. This rearrangement joins TRBV5-6 to TRBJ2-1, with D possibly matching TRBD2 (6 bases). The CDR3 runs to 12 residues. Germline assignment: CDR1 SGHDT and CDR2 YYEEEE. Trimming took off 4 bases at V and 9 bases at J, with 11 bases between the two ends.

V gene TRBV5-4 combines with J gene TRBJ2-5; TRBD2 aligns across 7 bases. CDR3 length: 13 amino acids. The ends lost 4 bases at V and 5 bases at J; junction bases unmatched: 5. CDR1 and CDR2 (germline): SGHNT, YYREEE (reference sequence). The chain's CDR3 is CASSGDYSETQYF. CDR3 sequence (DNA): TGTGCCAGCAGCGGGGACTACAGCGAGACCCAGTACTTC.

The chain joins TRBV28 to TRBJ2-6; 8 bases are a match to TRBD1. Germline V gives CDR1 MDHEN, CDR2 SYDVKM. The CDR3 is made up of 17 amino acids. V shed 5 bases and J 2 bases; nucleotides not matched to a gene: 8. CDR3 amino acids: CASSLYSTGAGANVLTF. The CDR3 DNA reads as TGTGCCAGCAGTCTATACTCGACAGGGGCTGGGGCCAACGTCCTGACTTTC.

This rearrangement joins TRBV9 to TRBJ1-4, with a possible D match to TRBD1 (6 bases). Germline V gene sequence: CDR1 SGDLS, CDR2 YYNGEE. Trimming pared 3 bases from V and 1 base from J, leaving 10 bases between. The CDR3 loop spans 15 amino acids. This CDR3 reads CASSATGRTNEKLFF. CDR3 in DNA: TGTGCCAGCAGCGCTACAGGGAGAACTAATGAAAAACTGTTTTTT.

The CDR3 here is CASSQDGQGGEKLFF. The CDR3 coding sequence is TGCGCCAGCAGCCAGGATGGACAGGGGGGGGAAAAACTGTTTTTT. The rearrangement uses TRBV4-1 and TRBJ1-4; the match to TRBD1 covers 10 bases. V shed 3 bases and J 8 bases; nucleotides not matched to a gene: 6. CDR1 is MGHRA, CDR2 YSYEKL, per germline. This CDR3 spans 15 amino acids.

This clone was picked up one time. The chain has TRBV5-4 and TRBJ1-2; D is possibly TRBD1 (6 bases). Germline V gene data show CDR1 as SGHNT and CDR2 as YYREEE (reference sequence). V lost 4 bases and J lost 4, with 20 bases in between. This CDR3 region has 16 residues. CDR3 nucleotides: TGTGCCAGCAGCCAATGGCCGGGACAAGGGGGCTATGGCTACACCTTC. Its protein is CASSQWPGQGGYGYTF.

Only a few counts were recorded for this clone. The chain has TRBV12-3 or TRBV12-4 and TRBJ1-4; TRBD1 might be the D (5 bases). This CDR3 is built from 13 residues. The ends were cut back, 3 bases at V and 7 bases at J, with 9 bases in the middle. This chain's CDR3 is CASSFLGVEKLFF. In DNA form, the CDR3 reads TGTGCCAGCAGTTTTTTAGGGGTTGAAAAACTGTTTTTT.

The V gene is TRBV12-5, the J gene TRBJ1-4; D ambiguous. Between the trimmed V and J ends, which lost 1 base and 3 bases, there was a span of 3 bases. Germline V CDR1 and CDR2: LGHNT, FRNRAP. The CDR3 sequence is 13 residues long. CDR3 nucleotide sequence: TGTGCTAGTGGTTTGGGACCTAATGAAAAACTGTTTTTT. Its protein is CASGLGPNEKLFF.

This chain uses TRBV18 with TRBJ1-1, with 10 bases matching TRBD1. The CDR3 contains 12 residues. V gave up 9 bases and J gave up 9 bases; unmatched junction bases: 7. CDR1 and CDR2 from the germline V gene are KGHSH and LQKENI. The CDR3 DNA reads TGTGCCAGTGGACAGGGGGAAATTCAAGCTTTCTTT. It translates to CASGQGEIQAFF.

The chain is built from TRBV27 and TRBJ2-2, with a weak D call TRBD2 (6 bases). The CDR3 is 16 amino acids. Germline lookup yields CDR1 MNHEY and CDR2 SMNVEV (reference sequence). Trimming took off 4 bases at V and 1 base at J, with 13 bases between the two ends. For the CDR3, the DNA is TGTGCCAGCAGTTGGCTAGCGCTTGGGAACACCGGGGAGCTGTTTTTT. As protein: CASSWLALGNTGELFF.

The count of this clone is one. This chain joins TRBV18 and TRBJ2-1; D remains ambiguous. Germline CDR1 reads KGHSH; CDR2 reads LQKENI. CDR3 size: 12 residues. The ends were cut back, 3 bases at V and 9 bases at J, with 9 bases in the middle. The CDR3 DNA is TGTGCCAGCTCACCCGAGTACGGTGAGCAGTTCTTC. Translation: CASSPEYGEQFF.

This clone was recorded a few times. The chain couples TRBV12-3 or TRBV12-4 to TRBJ1-1; tentatively, D is TRBD1 (6 bases). V dropped 9 bases and J dropped 7 bases, with 12 bases sitting between them. This CDR3 contains 11 residues. The CDR3 bases are TGTGCCAGTTTAGGGGGACTTGAAGCTTTCTTT. This gives the protein CASLGGLEAFF.

The V call is TRBV4-2, the J call TRBJ2-1, with 8 nucleotides matching TRBD2. V shed 0 bases, J shed 2 bases, and the junction held 6 bases outside the gene matches. The CDR3 has 17 amino acids. Germline assignment: CDR1 LGHNA and CDR2 YNFKEQ. The CDR3 region is CASSQDISGGPYNEQFF. CDR3 DNA sequence: TGTGCCAGCAGCCAAGATATAAGCGGGGGCCCCTACAATGAGCAGTTCTTC.

This chain uses TRBV7-9 with TRBJ1-2; TRBD1 aligns across 12 bases. The CDR3 contains 15 residues. From germline, CDR1 is SEHNR and CDR2 FQNEAQ (reference sequence). Trimming cost V 5 bases and J 7 bases; bases outside gene matches: 8. The CDR3 region has the DNA TGTGCCAGCAGCGCTCCGGGACAGGGGGCTCTTGGCTACACCTTC. This sequence encodes CASSAPGQGALGYTF. Using reference TRBV7-9 and TRBJ1-2 for the parts outside the CDR3, the full variable domain is DTGVSQNPRHKITKRGQNVTFRCDPISEHNRLYWYRQTLGQGPEFLTYFQNEAQLEKSRLLSDRFSAERPKGSFSTLEIQRTEQGDSAMYLCASSAPGQGALGYTFGSGTRLTVV.

The V call is TRBV28, the J call TRBJ1-3; D is possibly TRBD1 (6 bases). This CDR3 contains 15 residues. V was clipped by 7 bases and J by 4 bases, with 17 bases between them. Germline CDR1 is MDHEN and CDR2 is SYDVKM. DNA for the CDR3: TGTGCCAGCACCAAGCCCCTGGGGGGCGGAAACACCATATATTTT. This codes for CASTKPLGGGNTIYF.

The chain uses TRBV7-9 and TRBJ1-1; D unclear. From germline, CDR1 is SEHNR and CDR2 FQNEAQ (reference sequence). The CDR3 spans 13 residues. The V end was cut by 4 bases, the J end by 1 base, with 7 bases between. The CDR3: CASSWEGNTEAFF. The CDR3, as DNA: TGTGCCAGCAGCTGGGAAGGGAACACTGAAGCTTTCTTT.

The rearrangement links TRBV19 to TRBJ1-5, with unresolved D. Germline V gives CDR1 LNHDA, CDR2 SQIVND (reference sequence). This CDR3 comprises 15 residues. The V gene lost 3 bases and the J gene lost 0 bases, with 9 bases spanning the gap. CDR3 in DNA: TGTGCCAGTAGTATCGGGCAGACTAGCAATCAGCCCCAGCATTTT. Translating it yields CASSIGQTSNQPQHF. Variable domain in full (rest from reference TRBV19 and TRBJ1-5): DGGITQSPKYLFRKEGQNVTLSCEQNLNHDAMYWYRQDPGQGLRLIYYSQIVNDFQKGDIAEGYSVSREKKESFPLTVTSAQKNPTAFYLCASSIGQTSNQPQHFGDGTRLSIL.

The J gene is TRBJ1-5, the V gene TRBV20-1; TRBD1 matches at 7 bases. The J segment lost 3 bases and the V segment lost 3 bases, leaving 5 bases of the junction unmatched. The CDR3 totals 14 residues. Germline V gene lookup returns CDR1 DFQATT and CDR2 SNEGSKA (reference sequence). The CDR3 loop is CSASRGGNNQPQHF. The CDR3 coding sequence is TGCAGTGCTAGTCGAGGGGGCAACAATCAGCCCCAGCATTTT.

The rearrangement joins TRBV19 to TRBJ1-2; tentative D call: TRBD1 (6 bases). The V end was cut by 5 bases, the J end by 4 bases, with 8 bases between. The CDR3 length is 12 residues. CDR1 is LNHDA, CDR2 SQIVND, per germline (reference sequence). The CDR3 DNA is TGTGCCAGTAGTGAAGGGGGCTATGGCTACACCTTC. Translated, it gives CASSEGGYGYTF. The variable domain in full, completed from reference TRBV19 and TRBJ1-2, reads DGGITQSPKYLFRKEGQNVTLSCEQNLNHDAMYWYRQDPGQGLRLIYYSQIVNDFQKGDIAEGYSVSREKKESFPLTVTSAQKNPTAFYLCASSEGGYGYTFGSGTRLTVV.

The chain employs TRBV29-1 and TRBJ1-5; D might be TRBD1 (6 bases). There are 15 residues in the CDR3. Germline V lookup: CDR1 SQVTM, CDR2 ANQGSEA. V was cut by 6 bases and J by 0 bases, with 15 bases left in between. The CDR3 is CSVATRGDSNQPQHF. The CDR3, as DNA: TGCAGCGTCGCCACAAGGGGGGATAGCAATCAGCCCCAGCATTTT.

This chain links TRBV5-4 with TRBJ2-7; TRBD1 matches at 9 bases. V dropped 3 bases and J dropped 9; count of bases not matched to a gene: 13. There are 15 residues in the CDR3. CDR1 and CDR2 (germline): SGHNT, YYREEE (reference sequence). The CDR3 DNA reads TGTGCCAGCAGCTGGGGAGCGGGACAGGGATTGGGGCAGTACTTC. It translates to CASSWGAGQGLGQYF.

V gene TRBV28 combines with J gene TRBJ1-3; 7 bases agree with TRBD1. V lost 4 bases and J lost 4; bases outside the gene matches: 10. This CDR3 has 16 amino acids. The germline V gene encodes CDR1 MDHEN and CDR2 SYDVKM. The CDR3 spells CASSSQGQGVGNTIYF. CDR3 bases: TGTGCCAGCAGTTCCCAGGGGCAGGGGGTCGGAAACACCATATATTTT.

The chain carries TRBV29-1 and TRBJ2-2; D is uncertain. CDR1 SQVTM and CDR2 ANQGSEA come from the germline V gene. There are 14 residues in the CDR3. V lost 5 bases and J 1 base, leaving 11 bases between the germline ends. This CDR3 is CSVRPGLNTGELFF. For the CDR3, the DNA is TGCAGCGTTAGACCGGGTCTGAACACCGGGGAGCTGTTTTTT.

The V and J genes are TRBV18 and TRBJ2-7, with D maybe TRBD1 (6 bases). V was pared by 6 bases and J by 6 bases, with 12 bases between. Germline V lookup: CDR1 KGHSH, CDR2 LQKENI. The CDR3 spans 12 residues. CDR3 residues: CASSRGSPEQYF. The CDR3 DNA is TGTGCCAGCTCTAGGGGGTCCCCCGAGCAGTACTTC.